A selection of T cell receptor beta chains follows, all from one sample in a study of T cell clonotyping in hematopoietic cell transplantation. The assay was immunoSEQ multiplex PCR, and TCRdb's table has in-frame clones only and misses some. This table has 15,000 to 20,000 clones, roughly 80% appearing once. The starting material was peripheral blood mononuclear cells, obtained before stem cell transplant. Source of these receptors: a man aged 55 to 70 with acute myeloid leukemia. Some clones in this sample may be carry-over from other donors' samples. Each CDR3 is given with its conserved first and last residue. The D gene is left open where the match is weak. Only some rows state a clone size, as once, few, many or a class for expanded clones.

>-|TRBV28|TRBJ1-5|-
CASRPPTEQPQHF
TGTGCCAGCAGGCCCCCCACAGAGCAGCCCCAGCATTTT
>-|TRBV30|TRBJ2-7|TRBD1
CAWRDRTGGAWDF
TGTGCCTGGAGGGATAGGACAGGGGGCGCCTGGGACTTC
>-|TRBV5-8|TRBJ2-7|-
CASSSRHLYEQYF
TGTGCCAGCAGCTCGAGACACCTCTACGAGCAGTACTTC
>-|TRBV7-9|TRBJ2-7|-
CASSFRGGYEQYF
TGTGCCAGCAGCTTTCGAGGGGGCTACGAGCAGTACTTC
>once|TRBV5-6|TRBJ2-3|-
CASSWREATQYF
TGTGCCAGCAGCTGGAGGGAGGCTACGCAGTATTTT
>-|TRBV7-2|TRBJ2-7|-
CASSLDPQAAYEQYF
TGTGCCAGCAGCTTAGACCCGCAAGCCGCCTACGAGCAGTACTTC
>-|TRBV5-8|TRBJ1-2|-
CASSGQPWNLGYTF
TGTGCCAGCAGTGGGCAGCCATGGAACCTAGGCTACACCTTC
>-|TRBV20-1|TRBJ2-3|-
CSASLDDTQYF
TGCAGTGCTTCGCTGGACGATACGCAGTATTTT
>-|TRBV7-2|TRBJ1-5|-
CASSLQADSNQPQHF
TGTGCCAGCAGCTTACAGGCCGATAGCAATCAGCCCCAGCATTTT
>-|TRBV5-4|TRBJ2-1|-
CASSSANEQFF
TGTGCCAGCAGCTCGGCCAATGAGCAGTTCTTC
>-|TRBV7-6|TRBJ2-2|TRBD1
CASSPPTGDLELFF
TGTGCCAGCAGCCCACCGACAGGGGATCTTGAGCTGTTTTTT
>-|TRBV7-2|TRBJ1-1|TRBD1
CASSPQLGTGGTEAFF
TGTGCCAGCAGCCCTCAGCTAGGGACAGGTGGCACTGAAGCTTTCTTT
>-|TRBV10-3|TRBJ1-1|TRBD1
CAISNRDRVFGAFF
TGTGCCATCAGCAACCGGGACAGGGTTTTCGGAGCTTTCTTT
>once|TRBV4-2|TRBJ1-1|-
CASSQRQNTEAFF
TGTGCCAGCAGCCAAAGACAGAACACTGAAGCTTTCTTT
>few|TRBV30|TRBJ1-2|-
CAWGGTGSGYTF
TGTGCCTGGGGGGGGACGGGAAGCGGCTACACCTTC
>-|TRBV5-1|TRBJ1-4|TRBD1
CASSQTGSDEKLFF
TGCGCCAGCAGCCAGACAGGGTCGGATGAAAAACTGTTTTTT
>-|TRBV6-6|TRBJ1-1|-
CASSWESLFGEAFF
TGTGCCAGCAGTTGGGAGTCGTTGTTCGGTGAAGCTTTCTTT
>-|TRBV29-1|TRBJ2-1|TRBD1
CSLRPQTGTGGLSEYNEQFF
TGCAGCCTGAGGCCACAAACCGGGACAGGGGGGCTCTCAGAATACAATGAGCAGTTCTTC
>-|TRBV7-7|TRBJ2-7|-
CASSPQLGYEQYF
TGTGCCAGCAGCCCCCAACTAGGCTACGAGCAGTACTTC
>-|TRBV5-1|TRBJ2-2|-
CASTPTSGDTGELFF
TGCGCCAGCACTCCTACCTCCGGGGACACCGGGGAGCTGTTTTTT
>-|TRBV5-1|TRBJ1-2|TRBD1
CASSSGDRVGGYTF
TGCGCCAGCAGCTCCGGGGACAGGGTTGGTGGCTACACCTTC
>-|TRBV7-2|TRBJ1-1|-
CASSLFTEAFF
TGTGCCAGCAGCTTATTCACTGAAGCTTTCTTT
>-|TRBV19|TRBJ2-7|-
CASSPRLGGTYEQYF
TGTGCCAGTAGTCCTCGACTAGGGGGGACCTACGAGCAGTACTTC
>-|TRBV7-9|TRBJ2-2|-
CASSLLAGELFF
TGTGCCAGCAGCTTACTCGCCGGGGAGCTGTTTTTT
>medium-sized|TRBV14|TRBJ1-6|-
CASSRRDAYNSPLHF
TGTGCCAGCTCCAGAAGGGACGCCTATAATTCACCCCTCCACTTT
>-|TRBV29-1|TRBJ1-2|TRBD1
CSVGWTGAYGYTF
TGCAGCGTTGGATGGACAGGGGCCTATGGCTACACCTTC
>-|TRBV4-3|TRBJ1-1|TRBD1
CASSHGAGGKNTEAFF
TGCGCCAGCAGCCATGGGGCAGGGGGCAAGAACACTGAAGCTTTCTTT
>-|TRBV9|TRBJ2-5|-
CASSAGGTPGETQYF
TGTGCCAGCAGCGCCGGCGGGACACCCGGGGAGACCCAGTACTTC
>-|TRBV19|TRBJ1-2|-
CASSPRELAPRINYGYTF
TGTGCCAGTAGCCCCAGGGAGCTCGCGCCCCGGATTAACTATGGCTACACCTTC
>-|TRBV25-1|TRBJ1-6|-
CASSDSGTRSPLHF
TGTGCCAGCAGTGATTCCGGGACACGTTCACCCCTCCACTTT
>-|TRBV30|TRBJ1-5|TRBD1
CAWSGQGDQPQHF
TGTGCCTGGAGTGGACAGGGCGATCAGCCCCAGCATTTT
>-|TRBV5-1|TRBJ2-3|TRBD1
CASSLGQVTDTQYF
TGCGCCAGCAGCTTAGGACAGGTCACAGATACGCAGTATTTT
>-|TRBV5-6|TRBJ2-2|-
CASIAGSGTGELFF
TGTGCCAGCATTGCGGGATCTGGAACCGGGGAGCTGTTTTTT
>-|TRBV11-3|TRBJ2-3|-
CASNKGPTQYF
TGTGCCAGCAATAAGGGGCCTACGCAGTATTTT
>-|TRBV7-8|TRBJ1-5|-
CASSPSRQYNQPQHF
TGTGCCAGCAGCCCAAGTAGGCAGTACAATCAGCCCCAGCATTTT
>once|TRBV5-6|TRBJ2-7|-
CASSLDGASYEQYF
TGTGCCAGCAGCTTGGACGGGGCCTCCTACGAGCAGTACTTC
>-|TRBV28|TRBJ1-1|-
CASTPVGGTEAFF
TGTGCCAGCACCCCGGTGGGGGGCACTGAAGCTTTCTTT
>few|TRBV9|TRBJ1-6|-
CASGEGVRDSPLHF
TGTGCCAGCGGAGAAGGGGTTAGGGATTCACCCCTCCACTTT
>-|TRBV11-2|TRBJ2-1|-
CASRLGVEQFF
TGTGCCAGCAGATTGGGGGTTGAGCAGTTCTTC
>-|TRBV30|TRBJ1-1|TRBD1
CAWGDRGTTEAFF
TGTGCCTGGGGGGACAGGGGGACGACTGAAGCTTTCTTT
>-|TRBV19|TRBJ2-7|-
CASSMRASAYEQYF
TGTGCCAGTAGTATGCGGGCTAGCGCCTACGAGCAGTACTTC
>-|TRBV7-2|TRBJ1-2|TRBD1
CASSLDRGYGYTF
TGTGCCAGCAGCTTAGACAGGGGTTATGGCTACACCTTC
>-|TRBV5-1|TRBJ2-5|-
CASSFLGIEETQYF
TGCGCCAGCAGCTTTCTGGGGATAGAAGAGACCCAGTACTTC
>-|TRBV29-1|TRBJ2-5|-
CSVDRGQQETQYF
TGCAGCGTTGACAGGGGCCAACAAGAGACCCAGTACTTC
>-|TRBV5-6|TRBJ2-5|TRBD1
CASTYTGTGQETQYF
TGTGCCAGCACCTACACCGGGACAGGCCAAGAGACCCAGTACTTC
>-|TRBV7-6|TRBJ2-3|-
CASSLDGRPTDTQYF
TGTGCCAGCAGCTTAGATGGAAGGCCCACAGATACGCAGTATTTT
>-|TRBV9|TRBJ1-1|TRBD1
CASSEIQGVGTEAFF
TGTGCCAGCAGCGAAATACAGGGGGTAGGCACTGAAGCTTTCTTT